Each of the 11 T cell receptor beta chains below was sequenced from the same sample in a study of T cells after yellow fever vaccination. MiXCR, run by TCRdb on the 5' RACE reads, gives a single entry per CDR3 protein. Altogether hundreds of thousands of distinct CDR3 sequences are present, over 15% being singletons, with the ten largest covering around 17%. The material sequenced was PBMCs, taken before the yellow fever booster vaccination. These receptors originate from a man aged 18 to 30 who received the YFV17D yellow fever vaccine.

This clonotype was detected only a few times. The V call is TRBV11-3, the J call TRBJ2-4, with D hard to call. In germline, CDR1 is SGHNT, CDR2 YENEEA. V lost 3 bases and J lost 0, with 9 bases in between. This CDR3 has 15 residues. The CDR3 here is CASSLGLAAKNIQYF. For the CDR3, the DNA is TGTGCCAGCAGCTTGGGGTTGGCAGCCAAAAACATTCAGTACTTC.

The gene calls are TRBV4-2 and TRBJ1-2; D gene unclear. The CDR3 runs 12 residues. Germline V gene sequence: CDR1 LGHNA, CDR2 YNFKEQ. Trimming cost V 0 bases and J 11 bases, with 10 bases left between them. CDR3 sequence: CASSQDGIQYTF. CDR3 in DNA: TGTGCCAGCAGCCAAGACGGCATCCAGTACACCTTC.

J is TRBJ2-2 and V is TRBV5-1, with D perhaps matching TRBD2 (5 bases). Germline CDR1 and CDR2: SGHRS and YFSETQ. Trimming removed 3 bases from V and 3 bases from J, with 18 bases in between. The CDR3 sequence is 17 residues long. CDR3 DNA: TGCGCCAGCAGCTCCTCATTGTACGGGGAGTACACCGGGGAGCTGTTTTTT. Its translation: CASSSSLYGEYTGELFF.

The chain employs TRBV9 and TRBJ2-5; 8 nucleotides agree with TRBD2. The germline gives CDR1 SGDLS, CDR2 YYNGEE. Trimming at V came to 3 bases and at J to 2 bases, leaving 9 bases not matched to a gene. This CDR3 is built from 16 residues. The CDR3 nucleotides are TGTGCCAGCAGCGCCCGGGGGGGCACAGTTCAAGAGACCCAGTACTTC. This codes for CASSARGGTVQETQYF.

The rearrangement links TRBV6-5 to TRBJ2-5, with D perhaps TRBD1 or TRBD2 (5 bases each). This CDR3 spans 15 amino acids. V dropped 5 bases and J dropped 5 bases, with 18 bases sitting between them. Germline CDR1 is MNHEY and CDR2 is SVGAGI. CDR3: CASSIRDPVRETQYF. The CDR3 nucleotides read TGTGCCAGCAGTATCCGGGACCCCGTGCGGGAGACCCAGTACTTC.

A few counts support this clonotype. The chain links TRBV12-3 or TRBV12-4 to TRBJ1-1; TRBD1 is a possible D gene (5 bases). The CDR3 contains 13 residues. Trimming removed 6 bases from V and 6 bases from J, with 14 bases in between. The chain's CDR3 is CASRPQGSAEAFF. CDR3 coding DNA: TGTGCCAGCAGACCTCAGGGCAGTGCTGAAGCTTTCTTT.

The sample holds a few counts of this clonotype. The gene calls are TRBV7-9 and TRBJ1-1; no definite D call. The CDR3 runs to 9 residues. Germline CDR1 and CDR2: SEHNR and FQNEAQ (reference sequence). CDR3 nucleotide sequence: TGTGCTGGTCCGGGTGAAGCTTTCTTT. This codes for CAGPGEAFF. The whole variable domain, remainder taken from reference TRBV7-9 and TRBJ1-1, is DTGVSQNPRHKITKRGQNVTFRCDPISEHNRLYWYRQTLGQGPEFLTYFQNEAQLEKSRLLSDRFSAERPKGSFSTLEIQRTEQGDSAMYLCAGPGEAFFGQGTRLTVV.

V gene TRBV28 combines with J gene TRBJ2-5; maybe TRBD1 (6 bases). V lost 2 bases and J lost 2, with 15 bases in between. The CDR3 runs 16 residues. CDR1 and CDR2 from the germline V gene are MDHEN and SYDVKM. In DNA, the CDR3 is TGTGCCAGCAGTTTAGGCTCCGGGACACTTCAAGAGACCCAGTACTTC. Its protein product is CASSLGSGTLQETQYF.

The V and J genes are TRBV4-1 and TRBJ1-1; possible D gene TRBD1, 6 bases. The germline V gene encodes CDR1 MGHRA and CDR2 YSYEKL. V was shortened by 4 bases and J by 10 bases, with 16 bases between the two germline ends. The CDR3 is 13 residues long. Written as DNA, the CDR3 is TGCGCCAGCAGCCCGGGGGGCATGGGTGTAGCTTTCTTT. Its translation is CASSPGGMGVAFF.

Here the CDR3 reads CASSLQVVYGYTF. In nucleotides, the CDR3 is TGTGCCAGCAGTTTACAGGTCGTCTATGGCTACACCTTC. The chain links TRBV12-3 or TRBV12-4 to TRBJ1-2; no clear D gene. The CDR3 runs 13 residues. Trimming took 2 bases from V and 4 from J, leaving 8 bases between them.

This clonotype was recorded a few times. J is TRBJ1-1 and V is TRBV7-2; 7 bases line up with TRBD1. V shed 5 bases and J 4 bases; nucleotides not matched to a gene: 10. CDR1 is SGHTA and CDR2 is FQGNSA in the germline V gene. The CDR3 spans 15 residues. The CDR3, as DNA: TGTGCCAGCAGCGCACAACAGGGGATGATCACTGAAGCTTTCTTT. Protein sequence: CASSAQQGMITEAFF.